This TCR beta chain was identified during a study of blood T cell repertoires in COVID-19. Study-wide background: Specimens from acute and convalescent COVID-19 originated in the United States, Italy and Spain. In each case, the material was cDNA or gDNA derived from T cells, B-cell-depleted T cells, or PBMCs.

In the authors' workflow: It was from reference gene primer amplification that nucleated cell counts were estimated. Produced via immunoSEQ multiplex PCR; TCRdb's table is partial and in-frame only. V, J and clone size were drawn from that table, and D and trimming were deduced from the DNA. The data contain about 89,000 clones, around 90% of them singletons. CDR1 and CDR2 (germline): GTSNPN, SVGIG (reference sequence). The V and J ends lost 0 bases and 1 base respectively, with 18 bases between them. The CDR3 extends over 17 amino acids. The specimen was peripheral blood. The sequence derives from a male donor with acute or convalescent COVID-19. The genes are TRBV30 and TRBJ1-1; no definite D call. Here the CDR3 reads CAWSVLLAAPGNTEAFF. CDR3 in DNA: TGTGCCTGGAGTGTGTTGTTGGCCGCCCCAGGGAACACTGAAGCTTTCTTT.